Listed below are T cell receptor beta chains from one sample, sequenced in a study of T cell changes during pregnancy in multiple sclerosis. TCRdb keeps only in-frame clones here, not all; method: immunoSEQ multiplex PCR. The data show 100,000 or so clones, with 91% seen just once and roughly 3% held by the top ten. The input for sequencing was peripheral blood, taken in the second trimester of pregnancy. The receptors come from a female donor with multiple sclerosis, enrolled in a pregnancy study. CDR3s include the opening cysteine and the closing phenylalanine or tryptophan. D genes are given only for firm matches. Only part of the rows carry a size: once, few, many, or a class if the clone is expanded.

TRBJ2-5 . . TRBV7-9 CASSLQGPRYF TGTGCCAGCAGCCTACAGGGACCCCGATACTTC
TRBJ1-1 few . TRBV19 CASSIAGQAFF TGTGCCAGTAGTATCGCGGGACAAGCTTTCTTT
TRBJ1-2 . . TRBV6-6 CASHSAGGYYGYTF TGTGCCAGCCATAGTGCGGGGGGCTACTATGGCTACACCTTC
TRBJ2-1 . . TRBV9 CASSVGRVGRQFF TGTGCCAGCAGCGTAGGTAGGGTGGGGCGGCAGTTCTTC
TRBJ2-7 . TRBD2 TRBV7-2 CASSSTSGKLGEQYF TGTGCCAGCAGTTCAACTAGCGGAAAATTGGGAGAGCAGTACTTC
TRBJ2-1 . TRBD2 TRBV6-4 CASSDTLAGDYNEQFF TGTGCCAGCAGTGACACACTAGCGGGAGACTACAATGAGCAGTTCTTC
TRBJ2-1 . TRBD2 TRBV5-6 CASSWGGETYNEQFF TGTGCCAGCAGCTGGGGGGGAGAAACCTACAATGAGCAGTTCTTC
TRBJ2-7 . TRBD2 TRBV9 CASSGGSSYEQYF TGTGCCAGCAGCGGCGGGAGCTCCTACGAGCAGTACTTC
TRBJ1-1 . . TRBV10-3 CAIRWDTVGTEAFF TGTGCCATCAGATGGGACACAGTCGGCACTGAAGCTTTCTTT
TRBJ2-1 once TRBD2 TRBV19 CASSIVSGRDSYNEQFF TGTGCCAGTAGTATAGTCAGCGGGAGGGACTCCTACAATGAGCAGTTCTTC
TRBJ1-2 . TRBD1 TRBV2 CASSPSQQGAEYGYTF TGTGCCAGCAGTCCCAGTCAACAGGGGGCTGAATATGGCTACACCTTC
TRBJ2-2 . . TRBV6-6 CASSYSAPGVGGELFF TGTGCCAGCAGTTACTCGGCTCCCGGGGTCGGCGGGGAGCTGTTTTTT
TRBJ1-5 . TRBD1 TRBV23-1 CASSPGGEKPQHF TGCGCCAGCAGTCCAGGGGGCGAAAAGCCCCAGCATTTT
TRBJ1-1 . . TRBV23-1 CASIIPDMNTEAFF TGCGCCAGCATAATACCGGACATGAACACTGAAGCTTTCTTT
TRBJ2-1 . TRBD2 TRBV27 CASSLSGLAGGVSYNEQFF TGTGCCAGCAGTTTATCGGGACTAGCGGGGGGGGTATCCTACAATGAGCAGTTCTTC
TRBJ1-1 . . TRBV27 CASSLARMNTEAFF TGTGCCAGCAGTTTGGCCAGGATGAACACTGAAGCTTTCTTT
TRBJ2-7 . TRBD1 TRBV27 CASSWGQGAIYEQYF TGTGCCAGCAGCTGGGGACAGGGGGCCATTTACGAGCAGTACTTC
TRBJ2-3 . TRBD2 TRBV7-8 CASSLARSGGRATDTQYF TGTGCCAGCAGCTTAGCGCGGAGCGGCGGGAGGGCAACAGATACGCAGTATTTT
TRBJ2-2 . . TRBV7-9 CASSLMGQGQWAGELFF TGTGCCAGCAGCCTCATGGGGCAGGGTCAGTGGGCCGGGGAGCTGTTTTTT
TRBJ2-7 . TRBD1 TRBV4-3 CASSPEFRGSVYEQYF TGCGCCAGCAGCCCAGAATTCAGGGGGAGTGTCTACGAGCAGTACTTC
TRBJ1-1 . TRBD1 TRBV5-5 CASSIGQGKAFF TGTGCCAGCAGCATAGGACAGGGGAAAGCTTTCTTT
TRBJ2-7 . . TRBV19 CASSIRLAEGGSYEQYF TGTGCCAGTAGTATACGGCTAGCGGAGGGGGGATCCTACGAGCAGTACTTC